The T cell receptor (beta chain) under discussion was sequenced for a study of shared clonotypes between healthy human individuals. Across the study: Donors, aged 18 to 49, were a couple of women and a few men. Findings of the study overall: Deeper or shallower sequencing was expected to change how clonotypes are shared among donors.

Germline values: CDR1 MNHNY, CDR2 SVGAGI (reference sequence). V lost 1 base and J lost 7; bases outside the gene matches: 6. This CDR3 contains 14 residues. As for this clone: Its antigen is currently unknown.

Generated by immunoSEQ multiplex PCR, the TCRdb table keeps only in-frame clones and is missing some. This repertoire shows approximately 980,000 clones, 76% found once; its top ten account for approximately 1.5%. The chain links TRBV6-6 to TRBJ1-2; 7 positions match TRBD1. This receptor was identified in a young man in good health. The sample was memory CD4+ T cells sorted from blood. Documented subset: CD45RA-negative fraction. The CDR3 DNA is TGTGCCAGCAGTTACTTCGGGACAGAGGGTGGCTACACCTTC. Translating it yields CASSYFGTEGGYTF.